What follows are 18 T cell receptor beta chains derived from one specimen sequenced in a study of T cells after yellow fever vaccination. TCRdb reprocessed the 5' RACE reads via MiXCR and lists one record per CDR3 protein. The profile shows hundreds of thousands of distinct CDR3 sequences, around 8.1% of them singletons. The source was PBMCs, collected about 41 days after the first yellow fever vaccination. The origin of the receptors is a man aged 18 to 29 who received the YFV17D yellow fever vaccine.

In this sample, this clonotype turned up many times. The rearrangement links TRBV10-3 to TRBJ2-1; 9 nucleotides agree with TRBD2. The CDR3 extends over 13 amino acids. V shed 9 bases, J shed 4 bases, and the junction held 4 bases outside the gene matches. The V gene's germline CDR1 is ENHRY and CDR2 SYGVKD. The CDR3 loop reads CAMSSGIYNEQFF. The CDR3, as DNA: TGTGCCATGTCTAGCGGGATTTACAATGAGCAGTTCTTC.

This clonotype has more than one count but fewer than ten. V and J are TRBV7-6 and TRBJ2-1; D is perhaps TRBD2 (7 bases). Trimming pared 7 bases from V and 6 bases from J, leaving 10 bases between. This CDR3 has 12 amino acids. Germline assignment: CDR1 SGHVS and CDR2 FNYEAQ. The CDR3 DNA sequence: TGTGCCAGCACCGGGGGGCCCAATGAGCAGTTCTTC. It codes for CASTGGPNEQFF.

This clonotype was seen a handful of times. The chain employs TRBV4-3 and TRBJ2-3; D might be TRBD2 (6 bases). The V and J ends lost 1 base and 2 bases respectively, with 7 bases between them. The CDR3 runs 14 residues. Germline CDR1 LGHNA, CDR2 YSLEER. The CDR3 reads CASSQGLDTDTQYF. The CDR3, as DNA: TGCGCCAGCAGCCAAGGACTAGACACAGATACGCAGTATTTT.

This clonotype appeared a few times. This chain connects TRBV5-1 to TRBJ1-1; no definite D call. Trimming cost V 0 bases and J 3 bases, with 12 bases left between them. The CDR3 length is 15 residues. Looked up from germline, CDR1 is SGHRS and CDR2 is YFSETQ. This CDR3 is CASSLAGLKDTEAFF. The CDR3 DNA is TGCGCCAGCAGCTTGGCAGGATTAAAGGACACTGAAGCTTTCTTT.

The V call is TRBV23-1, the J call TRBJ2-7, with D uncertain. TRBV23-1 is known as an ORF, though its function is uncertain. CDR3 length equals 14 residues. Deletions cut 3 bases from V and 2 bases from J, with 11 bases between. This CDR3 reads CASSQGNTTYEQYV. DNA of the CDR3: TGCGCCAGCAGTCAGGGTAACACAACCTACGAGCAGTACGTC.

The CDR3 reads CASSQDYAGPYEQYF. As DNA, the CDR3 is TGCGCCAGCAGCCAAGATTACGCAGGCCCCTACGAGCAGTACTTC. V and J are TRBV4-1 and TRBJ2-7; D is unclear. The CDR3 is 15 amino acids. V was pared by 0 bases and J by 2 bases, with 11 bases between. CDR1 is MGHRA, CDR2 YSYEKL, per germline.

This clonotype was detected only a few times. This chain joins TRBV20-1 and TRBJ1-5; D perhaps matches TRBD1 (5 bases). With 0 bases removed from V and 4 bases from J, the gap between germline ends came to 16 bases. Germline assignment: CDR1 DFQATT and CDR2 SNEGSKA (reference sequence). There are 16 residues in the CDR3. This CDR3 reads CSARDLLTEPNQPQHF. The CDR3 coding sequence is TGCAGTGCTAGAGATCTTTTGACAGAACCAAATCAGCCCCAGCATTTT.

This clonotype was picked up a small number of times. The rearrangement uses TRBV7-2 and TRBJ2-1, with D perhaps matching TRBD2 (5 bases). Per the germline V gene, CDR1 is SGHTA and CDR2 is FQGNSA. The CDR3 is 14 residues long. The V and J ends lost 5 bases and 6 bases respectively, with 14 bases between them. This CDR3 is CASSPNAGRNEQFF. For the CDR3, the DNA is TGTGCCAGCAGCCCAAACGCGGGTCGCAATGAGCAGTTCTTC.

The chain joins TRBV7-2 to TRBJ1-6; 7 bases match TRBD1. Looked up from germline, CDR1 is SGHTA and CDR2 is FQGNSA. The CDR3 totals 14 residues. V was clipped by 0 bases and J by 9 bases; unmatched bases: 2. The CDR3 here is CASSLAGTASPLHF. In DNA, the CDR3 is TGTGCCAGCAGCTTAGCCGGGACAGCTTCACCCCTCCACTTT.

The CDR3 sequence: CASSQQTGVGETQYF. CDR3 bases: TGTGCCAGCAGCCAGCAGACAGGGGTAGGAGAGACCCAGTACTTC. The V gene is TRBV7-2, the J gene TRBJ2-5, with 8 bases aligning to TRBD1. V lost 5 bases and J lost 4; bases outside the gene matches: 9. Germline V gene lookup returns CDR1 SGHTA and CDR2 FQGNSA. The CDR3 is made up of 15 amino acids.

In DNA, the CDR3 is TGTGCCAGCAGCTCATTCGGGACAGGCTCCTACAATGAGCAGTTCTTC. Translating gives CASSSFGTGSYNEQFF. This sequence joins TRBV7-9 and TRBJ2-1; 8 nucleotides agree with TRBD1. V shed 4 bases, J shed 0 bases, and the junction held 5 bases outside the gene matches. Germline lookup yields CDR1 SEHNR and CDR2 FQNEAQ (reference sequence). This CDR3 spans 16 amino acids. The full variable domain, rest sourced from reference TRBV7-9 and TRBJ2-1, is DTGVSQNPRHKITKRGQNVTFRCDPISEHNRLYWYRQTLGQGPEFLTYFQNEAQLEKSRLLSDRFSAERPKGSFSTLEIQRTEQGDSAMYLCASSSFGTGSYNEQFFGPGTRLTVL.

J is TRBJ2-2 and V is TRBV12-5; 10 bases fit TRBD2. V was clipped by 2 bases and J by 6 bases; unmatched bases: 0. The CDR3 sequence is 14 residues long. Germline assignment: CDR1 LGHNT and CDR2 FRNRAP. The CDR3 here is CASGLSGGAGELFF. CDR3 DNA sequence: TGTGCTAGTGGTTTGAGCGGGGGGGCCGGGGAGCTGTTTTTT.

CDR3 region: CASSFPAGGNTIYF. Written as DNA, the CDR3 is TGTGCCAGCAGTTTTCCGGCGGGGGGAAACACCATATATTTT. The V gene is TRBV12-3 or TRBV12-4, the J gene TRBJ1-3; D unresolved. This CDR3 is 14 amino acids long. The V end lost 3 bases, the J end lost 4 bases, and 10 bases lay between the germline ends.

The rearrangement joins TRBV30 to TRBJ1-2; D is uncertain. The CDR3 consists of 11 residues. From germline, CDR1 is GTSNPN and CDR2 SVGIG (reference sequence). V lost 3 bases and J 2 bases, leaving 4 bases between the germline ends. The CDR3 protein is CAWRINYGYTF. In DNA, the CDR3 is TGTGCCTGGAGAATAAACTATGGCTACACCTTC.

This clonotype has a handful of counts. DNA for the CDR3: TGCAGTGCCGGGCCCCCAGGGAACTATGGCTACACCTTC. Protein: CSAGPPGNYGYTF. The genes are TRBV20-1 and TRBJ1-2; tentative D call: TRBD1 (5 bases). Germline CDR1 DFQATT, CDR2 SNEGSKA (reference sequence). Trimming removed 6 bases at V and 2 bases at J, with 13 bases between. This CDR3 has 13 residues.

There are many counts of this clonotype. The V call is TRBV11-2, the J call TRBJ2-4; D is perhaps TRBD2 (5 bases). The CDR3 runs 19 residues. Germline V CDR1 and CDR2: SGHAT, FQNNGV. The ends were cut back, 2 bases at V and 0 bases at J, with 20 bases in the middle. The chain's CDR3 is CASSLFIGERRLAKNIQYF. In nucleotides, the CDR3 is TGTGCCAGCAGCTTATTTATCGGGGAGCGACGACTAGCCAAAAACATTCAGTACTTC.

The V and J genes are TRBV5-1 and TRBJ2-3, with D possibly TRBD1 on 5 matching bases. The ends were cut back, 7 bases at V and 1 base at J, with 13 bases in the middle. The CDR3 runs 14 residues. From germline, CDR1 is SGHRS and CDR2 YFSETQ. This CDR3 is CASGALEGTDTQYF. DNA for the CDR3: TGCGCCAGCGGGGCGCTTGAGGGCACAGATACGCAGTATTTT.

A few counts support this clonotype. This chain uses TRBV7-8 with TRBJ2-7, with no clear D. Germline lookup yields CDR1 SGHVS and CDR2 FQNEAQ. V was cut by 8 bases and J by 6 bases, with 17 bases left in between. This CDR3 has 13 residues. The CDR3 nucleotides are TGTGCCAGCCGCTGGTTCCAGTCGTGCGAGCAGTACGTC. Its translation is CASRWFQSCEQYV.